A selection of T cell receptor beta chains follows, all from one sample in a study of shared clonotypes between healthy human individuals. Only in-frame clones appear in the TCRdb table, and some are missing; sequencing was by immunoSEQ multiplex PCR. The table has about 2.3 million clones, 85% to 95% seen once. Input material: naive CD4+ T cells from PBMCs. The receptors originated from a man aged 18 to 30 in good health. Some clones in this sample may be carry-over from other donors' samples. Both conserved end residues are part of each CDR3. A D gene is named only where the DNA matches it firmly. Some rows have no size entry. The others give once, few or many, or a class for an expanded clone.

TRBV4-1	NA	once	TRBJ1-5	TGCGCCAGCAGCCGGGGACAAGAGAATCAGCCCCAGCATTTT	CASSRGQENQPQHF
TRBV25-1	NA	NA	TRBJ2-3	TGTGCCACTGGGTGGGGCGGGACCATCACAGATACGCAGTATTTT	CATGWGGTITDTQYF
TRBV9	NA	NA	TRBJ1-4	TGTGCCAGCAGCGTAGGAGCAGGGTATAATGAAAAACTGTTTTTT	CASSVGAGYNEKLFF
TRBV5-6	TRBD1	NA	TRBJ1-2	TGTGCCAGCAGCTCCGCCGGGACAGGGAGAGTCTATGGCTACACCTTC	CASSSAGTGRVYGYTF
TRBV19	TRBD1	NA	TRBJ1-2	TGTGCCAGTAACCCCACCGGGACAGGGCACTATGGCTACACCTTC	CASNPTGTGHYGYTF
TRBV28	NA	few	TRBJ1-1	TGTGCCAGCACCTTGCCCCTGCCAATGAACACTGAAGCTTTCTTT	CASTLPLPMNTEAFF
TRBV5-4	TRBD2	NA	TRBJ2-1	TGTGCCAGCAGCTTGGGTTGGTCTAGCGGATACAATGAGCAGTTCTTC	CASSLGWSSGYNEQFF
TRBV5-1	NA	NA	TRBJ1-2	TGCGCCAGCAGCTTTGTGCAGGCGGGTCCTGGCTACACCTTC	CASSFVQAGPGYTF
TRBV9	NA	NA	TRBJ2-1	TGTGCCAGCAGCCCCCGGTTTGTGCAGAATGAGCAGTTCTTC	CASSPRFVQNEQFF
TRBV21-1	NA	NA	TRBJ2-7	TGTGCCAGCAGCAAAGTGGAGAACTCCTACGAGCAGTACTTC	CASSKVENSYEQYF
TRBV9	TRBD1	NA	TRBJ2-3	TGTGCCAGCAGCGCGGGGGACAGGGAGAGCACAGATACGCAGTATTTT	CASSAGDRESTDTQYF
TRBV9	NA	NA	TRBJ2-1	TGTGCCAGCAGCGTAGAGGGCAGGGATGAGCAGTTCTTC	CASSVEGRDEQFF
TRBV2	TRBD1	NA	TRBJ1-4	TGTGCCAGCGGAAGGGGGCAGAATAATGAAAAACTGTTTTTT	CASGRGQNNEKLFF
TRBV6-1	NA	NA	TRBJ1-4	TGTGCCAGCAGTCTGCATGGGGTTTCTAATGAAAAACTGTTTTTT	CASSLHGVSNEKLFF
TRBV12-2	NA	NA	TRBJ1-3	TGTGCAAGTCGCTTAGTAACAAGTCCCTCTGGAAACACCATATATTTT	CASRLVTSPSGNTIYF
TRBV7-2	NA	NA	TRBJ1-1	TGTGCCAGCAGCTTAGTGTCGGGGTCCGCCACTGAAGCTTTCTTT	CASSLVSGSATEAFF
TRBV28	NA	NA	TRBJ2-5	TGTGCCAGCAGTTTACCAGCCCAAGAGACCCAGTACTTC	CASSLPAQETQYF
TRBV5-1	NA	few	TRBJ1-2	TGCGCCAGCACCTCCATGGGACAATTCTATGGCTACACCTTC	CASTSMGQFYGYTF
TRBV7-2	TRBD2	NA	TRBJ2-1	TGTGCCAGCAGCTCAAGAGGGTTGGCGGGAGAGCTTCCTGAGCAGTTCTTC	CASSSRGLAGELPEQFF
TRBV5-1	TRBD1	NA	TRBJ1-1	TGCGCCACCCGGACAGGGGGGGACACTGAAGCTTTCTTT	CATRTGGDTEAFF
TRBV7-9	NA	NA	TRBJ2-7	TGTGCCAGCAGCTTAAGGGCCTCCTCCTACGAGCAGTACTTC	CASSLRASSYEQYF
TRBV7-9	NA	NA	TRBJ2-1	TGTGCCAGCAGCTTAGTTTTCGGAAGGAGCTCCTACAATGAGCAGTTCTTC	CASSLVFGRSSYNEQFF